These T cell receptor beta chains were read from a single sample in a study of T cell responses to AZD1222 COVID-19 vaccine. The assay was immunoSEQ multiplex PCR, and TCRdb's table has in-frame clones only and misses some. The sample has about 180,000 clones, 90% seen once. The sample consisted of peripheral blood, taken on day 0 of AZD1222 vaccination. Receptors were obtained from an adult in good health. CDR3s include the opening cysteine and the closing phenylalanine or tryptophan. The order of the fields is clone size, D gene, V gene, CDR3 length, J gene, CDR3 DNA, CDR3 protein. D genes are given only for firm matches. Rows may omit the clone size; those that give it use once, few, many or a size class.

clone_size: .; d_call: TRBD2; v_call: TRBV13; cdr3_length: 17; j_call: TRBJ2-3; cdr3_nt: TGTGCCAGCAGCTCCTTTCTAGCGGGGGGGAGCGCAGATACGCAGTATTTT; cdr3_aa: CASSSFLAGGSADTQYF
clone_size: .; d_call: .; v_call: TRBV11-2; cdr3_length: 16; j_call: TRBJ2-1; cdr3_nt: TGTGCCAGCAGCTTAGTTCTGAGTAGCTCCTACAATGAGCAGTTCTTC; cdr3_aa: CASSLVLSSSYNEQFF
clone_size: .; d_call: .; v_call: TRBV6-5; cdr3_length: 11; j_call: TRBJ2-7; cdr3_nt: TGTGCCAGCAGACAGGGCCACGAGCAGTACTTC; cdr3_aa: CASRQGHEQYF
clone_size: .; d_call: .; v_call: TRBV19; cdr3_length: 15; j_call: TRBJ1-6; cdr3_nt: TGTGCCAGTAGTATAAGGACGGAATTGGGGTCACCCCTCCACTTT; cdr3_aa: CASSIRTELGSPLHF
clone_size: .; d_call: .; v_call: TRBV9; cdr3_length: 17; j_call: TRBJ2-3; cdr3_nt: TGTGCCAGCAGCGTAGTCGGGTCCCTAGGAGGGACAGATACGCAGTATTTT; cdr3_aa: CASSVVGSLGGTDTQYF
clone_size: .; d_call: .; v_call: TRBV12-3/TRBV12-4; cdr3_length: 12; j_call: TRBJ2-1; cdr3_nt: TGTGCCAGCAGTTTAATCATGGGTGAGCAGTTCTTC; cdr3_aa: CASSLIMGEQFF
clone_size: .; d_call: TRBD1; v_call: TRBV15; cdr3_length: 15; j_call: TRBJ2-7; cdr3_nt: TGTGCCACCAGCAGAGACCCGGGGACAGGCTACGAGCAGTACTTC; cdr3_aa: CATSRDPGTGYEQYF
clone_size: .; d_call: .; v_call: TRBV7-9; cdr3_length: 13; j_call: TRBJ1-2; cdr3_nt: TGTGCCAGCAGCTTAGTCGCAGGGAAGGGATACACCTTC; cdr3_aa: CASSLVAGKGYTF
clone_size: once; d_call: .; v_call: TRBV3-1/TRBV3-2; cdr3_length: 14; j_call: TRBJ1-2; cdr3_nt: TGTGCCAGCAGCCAAGATTGGCCTAGGGTCGGCTACACCTTC; cdr3_aa: CASSQDWPRVGYTF
clone_size: .; d_call: .; v_call: TRBV5-6; cdr3_length: 13; j_call: TRBJ1-1; cdr3_nt: TGTGCCAGCAGCTTCACAGGGAAGACTGAAGCTTTCTTT; cdr3_aa: CASSFTGKTEAFF
clone_size: .; d_call: .; v_call: TRBV2; cdr3_length: 16; j_call: TRBJ2-2; cdr3_nt: TGTGCCAGCAGTGAATCCGCGGGGGCCCCCCCCGGGGAGCTGTTTTTT; cdr3_aa: CASSESAGAPPGELFF
clone_size: .; d_call: TRBD1; v_call: TRBV7-3; cdr3_length: 16; j_call: TRBJ1-1; cdr3_nt: TGTGCCAGCAGCTCAGGGGCGACAGGGGGCAACACTGAAGCTTTCTTT; cdr3_aa: CASSSGATGGNTEAFF
clone_size: .; d_call: .; v_call: TRBV3-1/TRBV3-2; cdr3_length: 15; j_call: TRBJ1-2; cdr3_nt: TGTGCCAGCAGCCAAGATCGGGCGGGTGCCTATGGCTACACCTTC; cdr3_aa: CASSQDRAGAYGYTF
clone_size: .; d_call: TRBD2; v_call: TRBV18; cdr3_length: 15; j_call: TRBJ2-5; cdr3_nt: TGTGCCAGCTCTCCGAGGACTAGCGAAGGAGAGACCCAGTACTTC; cdr3_aa: CASSPRTSEGETQYF
clone_size: .; d_call: .; v_call: TRBV7-2; cdr3_length: 12; j_call: TRBJ2-7; cdr3_nt: TGTGCCAGCAGCCAAACATTGGGCGAGCAGTACTTC; cdr3_aa: CASSQTLGEQYF
clone_size: once; d_call: TRBD2; v_call: TRBV6-2/TRBV6-3; cdr3_length: 16; j_call: TRBJ2-7; cdr3_nt: TGTGCCAGCAGTTACTCCACCGCGGGGGGGCCAGTCGAGCAGTACTTC; cdr3_aa: CASSYSTAGGPVEQYF
clone_size: .; d_call: TRBD1; v_call: TRBV19; cdr3_length: 14; j_call: TRBJ1-1; cdr3_nt: TGTGCCAGTAGAGTGACAGGGCCGAACACTGAAGCTTTCTTT; cdr3_aa: CASRVTGPNTEAFF
clone_size: .; d_call: .; v_call: TRBV18; cdr3_length: 13; j_call: TRBJ1-1; cdr3_nt: TGTGCCAGCTCAGTAGAAATGAACACTGAAGCTTTCTTT; cdr3_aa: CASSVEMNTEAFF
clone_size: .; d_call: .; v_call: TRBV19; cdr3_length: 14; j_call: TRBJ1-2; cdr3_nt: TGTGCCAGTAGTATCGCGGGGGGCAGGTATGGCTACACCTTC; cdr3_aa: CASSIAGGRYGYTF
clone_size: .; d_call: .; v_call: TRBV5-1; cdr3_length: 15; j_call: TRBJ1-2; cdr3_nt: TGCGCCAGCAGCTTGTCTGGCGGAGGGAAGGATGGCTACACCTTC; cdr3_aa: CASSLSGGGKDGYTF
clone_size: .; d_call: .; v_call: TRBV9; cdr3_length: 17; j_call: TRBJ2-2; cdr3_nt: TGTGCCAGCAGCGTAGTTCCCTTTCTGGGGGTTGGCGGGGAGCTGTTTTTT; cdr3_aa: CASSVVPFLGVGGELFF
clone_size: .; d_call: TRBD1; v_call: TRBV19; cdr3_length: 13; j_call: TRBJ1-2; cdr3_nt: TGTGCCAGTAGGGGGACAGGGGCCGCCGGCTACACCTTC; cdr3_aa: CASRGTGAAGYTF
clone_size: .; d_call: TRBD2; v_call: TRBV6-6; cdr3_length: 13; j_call: TRBJ2-1; cdr3_nt: TGTGCCAGCACCAGGGAGCGGGGACATGAGCAGTTCTTC; cdr3_aa: CASTRERGHEQFF
clone_size: few; d_call: TRBD1; v_call: TRBV6-2/TRBV6-3; cdr3_length: 16; j_call: TRBJ2-5; cdr3_nt: TGTGCCAGCAGTTATCTCCCGACAGGGTCGAAAGAGACCCAGTACTTC; cdr3_aa: CASSYLPTGSKETQYF
clone_size: .; d_call: .; v_call: TRBV10-3; cdr3_length: 14; j_call: TRBJ2-7; cdr3_nt: TGTGCCATCAGTGAAAGCTGGCAACCCTACGAGCAGTACTTC; cdr3_aa: CAISESWQPYEQYF
clone_size: .; d_call: TRBD1; v_call: TRBV2; cdr3_length: 13; j_call: TRBJ1-4; cdr3_nt: TGTGCCAGCAGTGAGACAGGGGGGGAAAAACTGTTTTTT; cdr3_aa: CASSETGGEKLFF
clone_size: .; d_call: .; v_call: TRBV7-2; cdr3_length: 18; j_call: TRBJ2-5; cdr3_nt: TGTGCCAGCAGCTTAGTTCGTCGGAGGTCGGACACCCAAGAGACCCAGTACTTC; cdr3_aa: CASSLVRRRSDTQETQYF
clone_size: .; d_call: TRBD1; v_call: TRBV19; cdr3_length: 13; j_call: TRBJ1-2; cdr3_nt: TGTGCCAGTAGTATTGGGGACAGGGGTGGCTACACCTTC; cdr3_aa: CASSIGDRGGYTF
clone_size: .; d_call: .; v_call: TRBV29-1; cdr3_length: 15; j_call: TRBJ2-7; cdr3_nt: TGCAGCGTTGAAACCAGCTCCATCAGTTCCTACGAGCAGTACTTC; cdr3_aa: CSVETSSISSYEQYF
clone_size: .; d_call: .; v_call: TRBV3-1/TRBV3-2; cdr3_length: 13; j_call: TRBJ1-5; cdr3_nt: TGTGCCAGCAGCCAAGATCGGGGTCAGCCCCAGCATTTT; cdr3_aa: CASSQDRGQPQHF
clone_size: once; d_call: TRBD2; v_call: TRBV9; cdr3_length: 15; j_call: TRBJ2-3; cdr3_nt: TGTGCCAGCAGCGCTAGCGGGGGGGCAACAGATACGCAGTATTTT; cdr3_aa: CASSASGGATDTQYF
clone_size: .; d_call: .; v_call: TRBV30; cdr3_length: 12; j_call: TRBJ1-2; cdr3_nt: TGTGCCTGGAGTGAGGGTGCCTATGGCTACACCTTC; cdr3_aa: CAWSEGAYGYTF
clone_size: once; d_call: .; v_call: TRBV2; cdr3_length: 10; j_call: TRBJ2-1; cdr3_nt: TGTGCCAGCACGGGAAATGAGCAGTTCTTC; cdr3_aa: CASTGNEQFF
clone_size: .; d_call: .; v_call: TRBV5-1; cdr3_length: 13; j_call: TRBJ2-1; cdr3_nt: TGCGCCAGCAGCCCCCAGGGCCGGGGGGAGCAGTTCTTC; cdr3_aa: CASSPQGRGEQFF
clone_size: few; d_call: TRBD1; v_call: TRBV18; cdr3_length: 17; j_call: TRBJ2-2; cdr3_nt: TGTGCCAGCTCACCATACCGGGACAGGGAGGGGATACGGGAGCTGTTTTTT; cdr3_aa: CASSPYRDREGIRELFF
clone_size: .; d_call: TRBD1; v_call: TRBV19; cdr3_length: 15; j_call: TRBJ1-1; cdr3_nt: TGTGCCAGTAGTCAATTTACCGTCCAGGGGGCAGAAGCTTTCTTT; cdr3_aa: CASSQFTVQGAEAFF
clone_size: .; d_call: .; v_call: TRBV12-3/TRBV12-4; cdr3_length: 12; j_call: TRBJ2-7; cdr3_nt: TGTGCCAGCAGTCCAAGCTCCTACGAGCAGTACTTC; cdr3_aa: CASSPSSYEQYF
clone_size: .; d_call: .; v_call: TRBV9; cdr3_length: 15; j_call: TRBJ2-3; cdr3_nt: TGTGCCAGCAGCGTAGATAGCAGTCGCACAGATACGCAGTATTTT; cdr3_aa: CASSVDSSRTDTQYF
clone_size: .; d_call: .; v_call: TRBV7-2; cdr3_length: 15; j_call: TRBJ2-5; cdr3_nt: TGTGCCAGCAGCTTATACAGGGACCGCCAAGAGACCCAGTACTTC; cdr3_aa: CASSLYRDRQETQYF
clone_size: .; d_call: .; v_call: TRBV18; cdr3_length: 16; j_call: TRBJ1-2; cdr3_nt: TGTGCCAGCTCACCCGAAACCAGGGGCTCCCACACTGGCTACACCTTC; cdr3_aa: CASSPETRGSHTGYTF
clone_size: .; d_call: .; v_call: TRBV5-1; cdr3_length: 13; j_call: TRBJ2-3; cdr3_nt: TGCGCCAGCAGCTTGGAAAGGGCAGATACGCAGTATTTT; cdr3_aa: CASSLERADTQYF
clone_size: .; d_call: .; v_call: TRBV7-2; cdr3_length: 13; j_call: TRBJ1-2; cdr3_nt: TGTGCCAGCAGACCCCGGGCGACTTCTGCCTACACCTTC; cdr3_aa: CASRPRATSAYTF